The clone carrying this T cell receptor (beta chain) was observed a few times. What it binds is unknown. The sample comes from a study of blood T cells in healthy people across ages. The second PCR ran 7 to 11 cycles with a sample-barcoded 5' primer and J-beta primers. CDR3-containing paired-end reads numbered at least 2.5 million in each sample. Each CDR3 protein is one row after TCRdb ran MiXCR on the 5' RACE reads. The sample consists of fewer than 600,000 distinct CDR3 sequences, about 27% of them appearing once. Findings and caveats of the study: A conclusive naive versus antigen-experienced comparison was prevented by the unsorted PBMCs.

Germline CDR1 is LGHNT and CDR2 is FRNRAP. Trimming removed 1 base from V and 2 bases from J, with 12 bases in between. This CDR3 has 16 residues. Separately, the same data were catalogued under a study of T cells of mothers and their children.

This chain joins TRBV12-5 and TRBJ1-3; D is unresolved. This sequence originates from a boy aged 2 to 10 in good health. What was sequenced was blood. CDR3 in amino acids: CASGLGGITTGNTIYF. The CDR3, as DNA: TGTGCTAGTGGTTTGGGAGGAATAACCACTGGAAACACCATATATTTT.